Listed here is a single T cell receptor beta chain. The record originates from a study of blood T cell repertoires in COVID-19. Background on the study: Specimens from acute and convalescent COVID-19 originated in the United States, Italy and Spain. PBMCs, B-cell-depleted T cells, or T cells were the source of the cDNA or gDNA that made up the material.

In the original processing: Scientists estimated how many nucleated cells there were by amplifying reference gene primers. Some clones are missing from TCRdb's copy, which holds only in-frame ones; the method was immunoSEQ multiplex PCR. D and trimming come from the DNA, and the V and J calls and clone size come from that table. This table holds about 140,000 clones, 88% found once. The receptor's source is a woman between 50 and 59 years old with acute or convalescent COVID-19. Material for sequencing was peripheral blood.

This CDR3 is CATSDSSPNYGYTF. For the CDR3, the DNA is TGTGCCACCAGTGATTCTAGCCCGAACTATGGCTACACCTTC. This sequence joins TRBV24-1 and TRBJ1-2; D not resolved. The CDR3 contains 14 residues. The germline V gene has CDR1 KGHDR and CDR2 SFDVKD. V was pared by 2 bases and J by 2 bases, with 8 bases between.